Listed below are T cell receptor beta chains from one sample, sequenced in a study of T cells in Graves' hyperthyroidism and ophthalmopathy. MiXCR, run by TCRdb on the multiplex PCR reads, gives a single entry per CDR3 protein. This table has some 550,000 distinct CDR3 sequences, approximately 16% appearing once. The sequencing sample was made of blood. The receptors derive from a woman aged 35 to 49 with Graves' ophthalmopathy. CDR3s include the opening cysteine and the closing phenylalanine or tryptophan. Each record gives: CDR3 protein, V gene, J gene.

CASSPLERAYEQYF	TRBV19	TRBJ2-7
CASRRDSQGSNQPQHF	TRBV6-1	TRBJ1-5
CASLSAGTVNEKLFF	TRBV2	TRBJ1-4
CSVGGGQQETQYF	TRBV29-1	TRBJ2-5
CASRRDLAGGGNEQFF	TRBV6-1	TRBJ2-1
CASSPGLAGGLGIQYF	TRBV4-1	TRBJ2-4
CASSKRTGSNQPQHF	TRBV6-1	TRBJ1-5
CSARQGSTEQFF	TRBV20-1	TRBJ2-1
CASSLRTGGTDTIYF	TRBV12-3/TRBV12-4	TRBJ1-3
CASSPGQLSGNTIYF	TRBV11-2	TRBJ1-3
CASSSGTSGHEQFF	TRBV7-2	TRBJ2-1
CASSRSALSTDTQYF	TRBV7-9	TRBJ2-3
CASSSLPRGYNQPQHF	TRBV6-5	TRBJ1-5
CASSLSVAEKLFF	TRBV18	TRBJ1-4
CASSVGGTAGANVLTF	TRBV28	TRBJ2-6
CASSFPGGRGYTF	TRBV6-5	TRBJ1-2
CASNLGGSGTPSQYF	TRBV11-2	TRBJ2-7
CASSSGEGLEAFF	TRBV5-1	TRBJ1-1
CASSRFYGKNTEAFF	TRBV6-2/TRBV6-3	TRBJ1-1
CSARVGTGAPNQPQHF	TRBV20-1	TRBJ1-5
CSVIPIGQGAPGEQYF	TRBV29-1	TRBJ2-7
CASSQPDRKRDSPLHF	TRBV4-1	TRBJ1-6
CASSPPMGYTQYF	TRBV11-2	TRBJ2-3